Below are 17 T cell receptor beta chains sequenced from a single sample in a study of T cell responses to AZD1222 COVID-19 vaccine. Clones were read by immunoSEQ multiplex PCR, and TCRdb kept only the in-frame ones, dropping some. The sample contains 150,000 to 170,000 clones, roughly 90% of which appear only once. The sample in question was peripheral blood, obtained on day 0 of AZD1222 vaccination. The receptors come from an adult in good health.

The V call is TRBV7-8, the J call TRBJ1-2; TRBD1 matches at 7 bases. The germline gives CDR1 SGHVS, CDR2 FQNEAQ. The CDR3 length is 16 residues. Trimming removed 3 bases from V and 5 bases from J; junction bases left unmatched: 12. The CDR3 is CASSLATGTEVYGYTF. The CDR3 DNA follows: TGTGCCAGCAGCTTGGCCACCGGGACAGAAGTATATGGCTACACCTTC.

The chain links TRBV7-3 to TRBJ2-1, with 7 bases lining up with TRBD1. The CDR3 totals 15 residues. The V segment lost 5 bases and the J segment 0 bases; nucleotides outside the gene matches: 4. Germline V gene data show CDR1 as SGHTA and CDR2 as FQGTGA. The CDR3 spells CASSRQGASYNEQFF. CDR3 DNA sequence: TGTGCCAGCAGCCGACAGGGTGCCTCCTACAATGAGCAGTTCTTC.

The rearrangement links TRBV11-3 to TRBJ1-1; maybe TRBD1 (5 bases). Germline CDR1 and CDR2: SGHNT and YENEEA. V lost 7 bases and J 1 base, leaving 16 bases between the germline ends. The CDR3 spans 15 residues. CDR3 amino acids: CASTMSGRTNTEAFF. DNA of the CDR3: TGTGCCAGCACCATGTCGGGGCGAACGAACACTGAAGCTTTCTTT.

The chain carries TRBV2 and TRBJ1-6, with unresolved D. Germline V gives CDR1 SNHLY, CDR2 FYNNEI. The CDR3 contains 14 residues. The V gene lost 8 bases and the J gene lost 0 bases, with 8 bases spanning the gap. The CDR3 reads CASQSSSYNSPLHF. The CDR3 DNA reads TGTGCCAGCCAATCTAGCTCCTATAATTCACCCCTCCACTTT.

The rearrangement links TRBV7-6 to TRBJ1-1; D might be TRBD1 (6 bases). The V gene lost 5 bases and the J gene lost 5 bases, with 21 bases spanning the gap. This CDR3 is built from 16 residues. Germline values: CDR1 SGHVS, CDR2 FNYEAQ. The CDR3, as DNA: TGTGCCAGCAGCCCCCCCCGGGGGGCGGTAAAAACTGAAGCTTTCTTT. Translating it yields CASSPPRGAVKTEAFF.

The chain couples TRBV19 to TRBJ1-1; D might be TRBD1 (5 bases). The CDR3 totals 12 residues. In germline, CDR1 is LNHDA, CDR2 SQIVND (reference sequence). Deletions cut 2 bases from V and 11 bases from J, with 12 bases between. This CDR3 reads CASSIRGGPAFF. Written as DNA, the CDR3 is TGTGCCAGTAGTATAAGGGGAGGGCCGGCTTTCTTT.

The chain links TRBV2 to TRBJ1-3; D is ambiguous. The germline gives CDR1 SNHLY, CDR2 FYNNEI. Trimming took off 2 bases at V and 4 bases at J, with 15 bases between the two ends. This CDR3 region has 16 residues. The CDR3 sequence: CASSELNTPGGNTIYF. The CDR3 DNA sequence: TGTGCCAGCAGTGAATTAAACACCCCGGGGGGAAACACCATATATTTT.

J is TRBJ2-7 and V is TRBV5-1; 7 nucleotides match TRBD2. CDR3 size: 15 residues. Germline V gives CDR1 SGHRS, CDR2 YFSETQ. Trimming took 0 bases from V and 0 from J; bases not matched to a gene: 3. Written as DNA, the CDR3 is TGCGCCAGCAGCTTGGGCGCGGGAGCCTCCTACGAGCAGTACTTC. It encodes CASSLGAGASYEQYF.

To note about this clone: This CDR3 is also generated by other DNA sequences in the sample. CDR3 protein: CASSVTGANEKLFF. CDR3 nucleotides: TGTGCCAGCAGCGTTACGGGGGCTAATGAAAAACTGTTTTTT. The rearrangement joins TRBV9 to TRBJ1-4, with D possibly being TRBD1 (5 bases). CDR3 size: 14 residues. Germline values: CDR1 SGDLS, CDR2 YYNGEE. V was cut by 2 bases and J by 3 bases, with 8 bases left in between.

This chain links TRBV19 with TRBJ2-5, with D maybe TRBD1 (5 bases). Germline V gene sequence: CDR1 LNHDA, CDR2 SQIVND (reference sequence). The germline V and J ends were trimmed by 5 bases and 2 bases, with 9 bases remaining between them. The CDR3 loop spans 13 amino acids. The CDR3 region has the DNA TGTGCCAGTAGTTGGGCAGGGCAAGAGACCCAGTACTTC. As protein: CASSWAGQETQYF. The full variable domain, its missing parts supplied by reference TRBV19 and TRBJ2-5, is DGGITQSPKYLFRKEGQNVTLSCEQNLNHDAMYWYRQDPGQGLRLIYYSQIVNDFQKGDIAEGYSVSREKKESFPLTVTSAQKNPTAFYLCASSWAGQETQYFGPGTRLLVL.

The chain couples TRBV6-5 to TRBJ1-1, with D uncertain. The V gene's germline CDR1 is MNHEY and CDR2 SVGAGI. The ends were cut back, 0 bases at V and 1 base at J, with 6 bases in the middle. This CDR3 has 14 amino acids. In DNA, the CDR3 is TGTGCCAGCAGTTACTCGTACCCGAACACTGAAGCTTTCTTT. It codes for CASSYSYPNTEAFF.

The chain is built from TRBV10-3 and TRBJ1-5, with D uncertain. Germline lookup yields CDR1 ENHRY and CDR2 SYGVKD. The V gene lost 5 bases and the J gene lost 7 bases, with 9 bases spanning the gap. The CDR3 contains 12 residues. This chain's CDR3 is CAISPTGQPQHF. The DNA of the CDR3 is TGTGCCATCAGTCCCACCGGCCAGCCCCAGCATTTT.

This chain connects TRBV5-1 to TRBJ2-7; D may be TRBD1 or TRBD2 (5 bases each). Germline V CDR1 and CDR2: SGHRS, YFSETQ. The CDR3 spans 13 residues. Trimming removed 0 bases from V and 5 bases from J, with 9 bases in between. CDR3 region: CASSLAGTDEQYF. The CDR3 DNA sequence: TGCGCCAGCAGCTTGGCGGGGACCGACGAGCAGTACTTC.

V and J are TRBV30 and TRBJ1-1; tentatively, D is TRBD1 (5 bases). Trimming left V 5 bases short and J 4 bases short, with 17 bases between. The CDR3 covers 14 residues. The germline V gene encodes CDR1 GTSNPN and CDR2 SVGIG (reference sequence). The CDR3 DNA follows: TGTGCCTGGGGGCGGCCTGCCGGGGGCACTGAAGCTTTCTTT. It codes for CAWGRPAGGTEAFF.

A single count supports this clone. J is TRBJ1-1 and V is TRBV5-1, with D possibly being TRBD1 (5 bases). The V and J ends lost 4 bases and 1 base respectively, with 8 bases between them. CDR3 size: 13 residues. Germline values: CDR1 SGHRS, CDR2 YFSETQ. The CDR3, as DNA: TGCGCCAGCAGCGTTAGGGGGAACACTGAAGCTTTCTTT. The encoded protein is CASSVRGNTEAFF.

Written as DNA, the CDR3 is TGTGCCAGCAGTTTAATTTCCGGGGAGACCCAGTACTTC. Translating it yields CASSLISGETQYF. The V call is TRBV27, the J call TRBJ2-5; D not resolved. Germline assignment: CDR1 MNHEY and CDR2 SMNVEV (reference sequence). Deletions cut 2 bases from V and 5 bases from J, with 9 bases between. The CDR3 sequence is 13 residues long.

CDR3 protein: CASSFSPGTGIAGELFF. The CDR3 nucleotides are TGTGCCAGCAGTTTTTCTCCCGGGACAGGGATTGCCGGGGAGCTGTTTTTT. The rearrangement joins TRBV27 to TRBJ2-2; 9 bases line up with TRBD1. Germline CDR1 MNHEY, CDR2 SMNVEV (reference sequence). The junction had 11 bases not matched to a gene; V was cut back by 3 bases and J by 6 bases. The CDR3 length is 17 residues.